Below are 2 T cell receptor beta chains sequenced from a single sample in a study of blood T cell repertoires in COVID-19. Sequencing used immunoSEQ multiplex PCR; TCRdb keeps in-frame clones, though not all of them. The sample has about 260,000 clones, about nine tenths seen once. The source material was peripheral blood. These receptor sequences come from a woman aged 25 to 39 with COVID-19, enrolled during active disease.

This chain uses TRBV3-1 (or the pseudogene TRBV3-2) with TRBJ2-7; 8 bases fit TRBD2. The CDR3 is 14 amino acids. From germline, CDR1 is LGHDT and CDR2 YNNKEL (reference sequence). The trim removed 2 bases at V and 5 bases at J, leaving 5 bases unmatched. The CDR3 loop reads CASSQPGLVNEQYF. As DNA, the CDR3 is TGTGCCAGCAGCCAACCGGGACTAGTTAACGAGCAGTACTTC.

The gene calls are TRBV9 and TRBJ2-3; D may be TRBD1 (5 bases). This CDR3 contains 16 residues. Germline V gives CDR1 SGDLS, CDR2 YYNGEE. V was trimmed by 3 bases and J by 2 bases, leaving 16 bases between them. The CDR3 DNA sequence: TGTGCCAGCAGCGCTTGGGGCAGTTCGTCCACAGATACGCAGTATTTT. Protein: CASSAWGSSSTDTQYF.